This TCR beta chain was recovered during a study of identical twins (dated by TCRdb to between 2015 and 2016). With respect to the entire study: The study deep-sequenced TCR alpha and beta repertoires from monozygotic twins, unrelated adults of various ages and cord blood to test whether fetal clonotypes persist. To rule out contamination, the twin experiments were replicated at different times with different library preparation protocols.

What the research found in general, with its limitations: A weaker excess of twin sharing was found in beta out-of-frame sequences because the signal-to-noise ratio was lowered by fewer shared sequences. Fewer insertions were carried by abundant cord blood beta clonotypes, a similar but weaker trend appeared in young adult naive repertoires, and no such trend appeared in memory repertoires. Zero-insertion analyses could be partly confounded by invariant T cells such as MAIT and iNKT, though diverse VJ usage argued against such confounding for most clonotypes. Because the same donors could not be followed over many years, the conclusions depended on cross-sectional statistical analysis. Out-of-frame TCR alpha sharing in monozygotic twins was systematically underestimated by recombination models, whereas sharing between unrelated individuals was in agreement with the recombination models. Out-of-frame TCR alpha sequences shared between twins showed an excess of low generation-probability sequences compared with coincidental sharing between unrelated individuals.

Relative to germline, V is 3 bases shorter and J is 5 bases shorter, with 10 bases between their ends. From its cysteine to its phenylalanine, the CDR3 spans 13 amino acids. Only the CDR3 part of the read is kept: 39 bases, read in frame from the first base. Taken from the germline V gene, the CDR1 and CDR2 loops are KGHSH and LQKENI. Libraries came from 5' RACE. Instrument on record: Illumina HiSeq 2000. Template switching introduced a universal primer binding site; the final cDNA contained a unique molecular identifier, enabling accurate counting of TCR cDNA molecules. First-strand cDNA for TCR alpha and beta chains was synthesized from specific primers in the conserved constant-segment region. To control for contamination, each cDNA library was double barcoded with a SMART-Mk sample barcode plus Illumina barcodes. TruSeq adapter sequences and Illumina sample barcodes were added in two successive PCR steps. The Illumina HiSeq platform was used with custom primers to sequence TCR alpha and beta cDNA libraries. In the source study's methods: MiGEC processed the raw reads to extract unique molecular identifiers, while MiXCR was used to determine the CDR3 positions. Recombination models were inferred per individual with the repgenHMM and IGoR tools using an EM algorithm. The tcR package in R was used for shared clonotype analysis, with sharing normalized by the product of cloneset sizes. To study raw recombination free of thymic and clonal selection effects, out-of-frame nonproductive sequences were analyzed. TCRdb itself trimmed the public reads at Q25 with fastp, ran MiXCR and retained productive beta chains. Identical CDR3 protein sequences are pooled into one entry, listed with their most common genes and DNA. TCRdb's processing, not the authors' own work, is the source of the V and J calls. The sample table shows 450,000 or so distinct CDR3 sequences, and roughly 24% are seen once. Of the sample, approximately 2.9% is held by the ten largest clones.

This clonotype appeared a few times. Which antigen it targets is not known. No base quality values were provided; no much bigger clone lies one nucleotide off. All donors were healthy Caucasians. Three pairs of female monozygotic twins, all aged about 18 to 29 years, were included in the twin cohort. CD4+ and CD8+ T cell populations were isolated with positive isolation kits from Invitrogen. These data also featured in a second study, about T cells expressing NK-cell markers. The second source states: Under ten donors provided sorted CD3+CD56+NKG2C+, CD3+CD56+NKG2C- and CD3+CD56-NKG2C+ T-cell subsets, whose TCR beta-chain repertoires were profiled. Of the eight sequenced donors, seven were found to be HCMV-seropositive and one was found to be HCMV-seronegative. In several experiments an anti-gammadeltaTCR antibody was added to restrict sorting to alphabetaTCR-expressing T cells. In a handful of donors, the dominant CD3+CD56+NKG2C+ clonotypes were found to rank among the top 10 CD8+ clonotypes and to make up about 1.0-7.5% of CD8+ T cells. Those dominant clonotypes were again the most abundant among CD3+CD56-NKG2C+ cells in several donors, at roughly 25-60.1%. Whether the expanded NKG2C-expressing T cell clones were specific for HCMV antigens remained unclear. All eight donors whose samples were sequenced were randomly selected healthy volunteers, three of them men and five women. HCMV-specific IgG was detected in serum with a commercial ELISA kit to determine HCMV serostatus. MIGEC handled demultiplexing of the reads and grouping by UMI, while MiTCR was used to assemble and quantify clonotypes. To exclude erroneous sequences, only TCR cDNA sequences supported by at least two reads were retained. The tcR package was used for downstream repertoire analysis, and clonotypes were matched across fractions by CDR3 nucleotide sequence plus V segment. Antigen specificity was annotated against VDJdb with VDJmatch, allowing one amino acid substitution in CDR3.

Sequenced: CD4+ T cells sorted from blood. The source of this sequence is a woman between 18 and 30 years old in good health. The chain is assembled from TRBV18 and TRBJ2-5, and the D gene may be TRBD1, 5 bases matching. The CDR3 in this case is CASSPFRAETQYF. The sequenced DNA: TGTGCCAGCTCACCCTTCAGGGCCGAGACCCAGTACTTC.